The 16 T cell receptor beta chains listed next were all sequenced from one sample in a study of CD8+CD57+ T cells in acquired aplastic anemia. Patients who underwent sequencing had shown CD8+CD57+ cell expansion by flow cytometry. CDR3 and TCR beta VDJ profiling relied on a genomic DNA template. TCRdb processed the reads anew with MiXCR; each CDR3 protein has one entry. This table has 200,000 to 250,000 distinct CDR3 sequences, roughly 60% appearing once. The specimen was sorted CD4+, CD8+, or CD8+CD57+ T cells (not recorded which) from PBMCs. The source of these receptors is a human donor with aplastic anemia.

This clonotype was counted ten times or more. The V call is TRBV6-4, the J call TRBJ1-6, with a possible D match to TRBD1 (5 bases). The germline CDR1 and CDR2 sequences are MRHNA and SNTAGT. V lost 2 bases and J 7 bases, leaving 6 bases between the germline ends. This CDR3 is 13 amino acids long. CDR3 DNA: TGTGCCAGCAGTGACAGGGGAAATTCACCCCTCCACTTT. It specifies CASSDRGNSPLHF.

This clonotype was picked up a small number of times. V and J are TRBV24-1 and TRBJ2-5; D is ambiguous. Germline V gene data show CDR1 as KGHDR and CDR2 as SFDVKD. V was shortened by 3 bases and J by 4 bases, with 8 bases between the two germline ends. This CDR3 contains 13 residues. CDR3 protein: CATSDLPSETQYF. The CDR3 DNA sequence: TGTGCCACCAGTGATCTCCCCTCAGAGACCCAGTACTTC.

This clonotype came up once. The J gene is TRBJ2-1, the V gene TRBV7-2; the D call may be TRBD1 or TRBD2 (5 bases each). Germline V gene sequence: CDR1 SGHTA, CDR2 FQGNSA. Trimming removed 5 bases at V and 4 bases at J, with 18 bases between. The CDR3 consists of 16 residues. For the CDR3, the DNA is TGTGCCAGCAGCGGAGCCGGGACGGGTATATACAATGAGCAGTTCTTC. Its translation: CASSGAGTGIYNEQFF.

As to this clonotype: Because the CDR3's place on the DNA is in doubt, the DNA is left out and the CDR3 is given as listed by TCRdb. The CDR3 region is CALYLCASSSWEAGGTYEQYF. This rearrangement joins TRBV24-1 to TRBJ1-1. Termini included, the CDR3 measures 21 amino acids. Germline CDR1 KGHDR, CDR2 SFDVKD.

The J gene is TRBJ1-1, the V gene TRBV20-1; D ambiguous. Trimming pared 1 base from V and 2 bases from J, leaving 11 bases between. Looked up from germline, CDR1 is DFQATT and CDR2 is SNEGSKA (reference sequence). The CDR3 contains 14 residues. CDR3 region: CSARARIRNTEAFF. CDR3 coding DNA: TGCAGTGCTAGAGCCAGGATTCGAAACACTGAAGCTTTCTTT.

The V gene is TRBV19, the J gene TRBJ2-1; D remains ambiguous. Germline loops: CDR1 LNHDA, CDR2 SQIVND (reference sequence). CDR3 size: 14 residues. V shed 7 bases and J shed 5 bases, with 15 bases lying between them. The CDR3 region is CASTAGVVHNEQFF. The CDR3 bases are TGTGCCAGTACTGCTGGAGTGGTCCACAATGAGCAGTTCTTC.

The chain links TRBV9 to TRBJ1-6; 10 bases agree with TRBD1. CDR3 size: 14 residues. The germline V gene encodes CDR1 SGDLS and CDR2 YYNGEE. With 5 bases clipped from V and 9 bases from J, the junction kept 5 bases outside the gene matches. The CDR3 DNA reads TGTGCCAGCAGACGGACAGGGGGGAGTTCACCCCTCCACTTT. This codes for CASRRTGGSSPLHF.

Concerning this clonotype: Germline is not matched at one junction end, which may reflect a read error. The chain employs TRBV10-3 and TRBJ2-7; D is perhaps TRBD2 (6 bases). The CDR3 extends over 16 amino acids. From germline, CDR1 is ENHRY and CDR2 SYGVKD. CDR3 region: CASSYSNRDSPVEQYF. The CDR3 nucleotides are TGTGCCAGCAGTTACTCGAATCGGGACTCCCCCGTCGAGCAGTACTTC.

This chain connects TRBV15 to TRBJ2-1, with 10 positions matching TRBD2. Germline CDR1 reads LNHNV; CDR2 reads YYDKDF (reference sequence). The junction had 4 bases not matched to a gene; V was cut back by 5 bases and J by 3 bases. The CDR3 loop spans 15 amino acids. CDR3 sequence reads: CATSEGLAVYNEQFF. CDR3 DNA: TGTGCCACCAGCGAAGGACTAGCGGTCTACAATGAGCAGTTCTTC.

The chain is built from TRBV9 and TRBJ2-7; 11 bases line up with TRBD2. This CDR3 comprises 15 residues. The ends lost 5 bases at V and 0 bases at J; junction bases unmatched: 4. Germline CDR1 and CDR2: SGDLS and YYNGEE. In DNA form, the CDR3 reads TGTGCCAGCAGTAGCGGGGGGGCCAGCTCCTACGAGCAGTACTTC. Translated, it gives CASSSGGASSYEQYF.

The rearrangement uses TRBV24-1 and TRBJ2-3; 10 nucleotides align to TRBD2. Looked up from germline, CDR1 is KGHDR and CDR2 is SFDVKD. This CDR3 spans 17 amino acids. Unmatched junction bases numbered 5, after V lost 0 bases and J lost 3 bases. CDR3 amino acids: CATSDLSSGRSTDTQYF. The CDR3 DNA reads TGTGCCACCAGTGATTTGTCTAGCGGGAGATCGACAGATACGCAGTATTTT.

The V call is TRBV9, the J call TRBJ2-3; 11 nucleotides match TRBD1. V shed 2 bases, J shed 4 bases, and the junction held 3 bases outside the gene matches. The CDR3 length is 15 residues. Germline V gives CDR1 SGDLS, CDR2 YYNGEE. The CDR3 region is CASSVGGQGADTQYF. CDR3 DNA: TGTGCCAGCAGCGTGGGGGGACAGGGGGCAGATACGCAGTATTTT. The full variable domain, in which reference TRBV9 and TRBJ2-3 provide the parts outside the CDR3, is DSGVTQTPKHLITATGQRVTLRCSPRSGDLSVYWYQQSLDQGLQFLIQYYNGEERAKGNILERFSAQQFPDLHSELNLSSLELGDSALYFCASSVGGQGADTQYFGPGTRLTVL.

The chain combines TRBV7-9 with TRBJ2-7; unclear D gene. This CDR3 is 12 amino acids long. With 11 bases removed from V and 4 bases from J, the gap between germline ends came to 15 bases. CDR1 is SEHNR and CDR2 is FQNEAQ in the germline V gene (reference sequence). The CDR3 sequence is CAAATYSYEQYF. The DNA for the CDR3 is TGTGCCGCGGCAACATACAGTTACGAGCAGTACTTC.

This clonotype has at least ten counts. DNA of the CDR3: TGTGCCAGTAAAGTGAACACTGAAGCTTTCTTT. Amino acids: CASKVNTEAFF. The chain uses TRBV19 and TRBJ1-1; D is undetermined. The CDR3 has 11 amino acids. Trimming took off 7 bases at V and 0 bases at J, with 3 bases between the two ends. The germline CDR1 and CDR2 sequences are LNHDA and SQIVND (reference sequence).

Concerning this clonotype itself: One end of the junction does not line up with germline, which may come from a read error. V and J are TRBV5-1 and TRBJ1-2; 7 bases map to TRBD1. Germline CDR1 and CDR2: SGHRS and YFSETQ. This CDR3 comprises 14 residues. CDR3 loop: CASSSTTGINGYTF. CDR3 bases: TGTGCCAGCAGCTCGACGACAGGGATAAATGGCTACACCTTC.

The chain is built from TRBV7-3 and TRBJ2-1, with 9 bases matching TRBD1. The CDR3 contains 15 residues. Germline assignment: CDR1 SGHTA and CDR2 FQGTGA. With 5 bases clipped from V and 5 bases from J, the junction kept 7 bases outside the gene matches. The chain's CDR3 is CASSPTGGSNNEQFF. CDR3 sequence (DNA): TGTGCCAGCAGCCCCACAGGGGGCAGTAACAATGAGCAGTTCTTC.